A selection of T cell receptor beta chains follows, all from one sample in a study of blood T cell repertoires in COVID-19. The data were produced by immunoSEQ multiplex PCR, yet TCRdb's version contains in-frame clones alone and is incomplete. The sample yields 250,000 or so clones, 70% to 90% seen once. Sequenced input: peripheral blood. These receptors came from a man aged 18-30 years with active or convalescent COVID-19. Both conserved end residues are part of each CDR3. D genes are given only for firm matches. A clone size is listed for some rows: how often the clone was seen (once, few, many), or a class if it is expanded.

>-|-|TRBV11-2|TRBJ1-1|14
TGTGCCAGCAGCTTAGTTGGGGGGACCACTGAAGCTTTCTTT
CASSLVGGTTEAFF
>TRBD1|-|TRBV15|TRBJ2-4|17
TGTGCCACCAGCAGGAGACCAGGGGGTTTCGCCAAAAACATTCAGTACTTC
CATSRRPGGFAKNIQYF
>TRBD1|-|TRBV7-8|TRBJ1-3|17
TGTGCCAGCAGCCGAGCTTCGGACAGGGGGCCTGGAAACACCATATATTTT
CASSRASDRGPGNTIYF
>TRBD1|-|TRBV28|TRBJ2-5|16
TGTGCCAGCAGTTTATCCGGGACAGGGTCCCAAGAGACCCAGTACTTC
CASSLSGTGSQETQYF
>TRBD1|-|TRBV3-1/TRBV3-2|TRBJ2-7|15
TGTGCCAGCAGCCAATATGGACAGGGGTACTACGAGCAGTACTTC
CASSQYGQGYYEQYF
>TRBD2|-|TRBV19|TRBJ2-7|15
TGTGCCAGTAGTATACGGGGGGACGGTTTGTACGAGCAGTACTTC
CASSIRGDGLYEQYF
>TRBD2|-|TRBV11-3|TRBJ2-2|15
TGTGCCAGCAGCTTAGGACTAGCGTCCACCGGGGAGCTGTTTTTT
CASSLGLASTGELFF
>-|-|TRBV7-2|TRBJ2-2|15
TGTGCCAGCAGCTTGTCCCCAGGTAACACCGGGGAGCTGTTTTTT
CASSLSPGNTGELFF
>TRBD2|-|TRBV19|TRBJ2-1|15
TGTGCCAGTAGTATTAGCGGGGGGAAGTACAATGAGCAGTTCTTC
CASSISGGKYNEQFF
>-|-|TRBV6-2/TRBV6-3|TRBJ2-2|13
TGTGCCAGCAGTAGCAGGGATCCCGGGGAGCTGTTTTTT
CASSSRDPGELFF
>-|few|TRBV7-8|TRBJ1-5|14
TGTGCCAGCAGCTTAGTAGAGGAGAGGCAGCCCCAGCATTTT
CASSLVEERQPQHF
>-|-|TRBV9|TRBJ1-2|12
TGTGCCAGCAGCGCCGCGGCGTATGGCTACACCTTC
CASSAAAYGYTF
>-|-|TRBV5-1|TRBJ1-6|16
TGCGCCAGCAGCTTCCTCGATGGGGGGTATAATTCACCCCTCCACTTT
CASSFLDGGYNSPLHF
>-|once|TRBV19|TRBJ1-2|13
TGTGCCAGTAGTCCCAGGGCTGACTATGGCTACACCTTC
CASSPRADYGYTF
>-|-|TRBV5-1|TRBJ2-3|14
TGCGCCAGCAGCTCACCGGGGGTCCGGGATACGCAGTATTTT
CASSSPGVRDTQYF
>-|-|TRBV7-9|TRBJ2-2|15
TGTGCCAGCAGCTTAGCGGGCGTGAGCACCGGGGAGCTGTTTTTT
CASSLAGVSTGELFF
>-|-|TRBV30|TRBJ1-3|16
TGTGCCTGGAGTTTAGCGGGGGCGCCGGACGGAAACACCATATATTTT
CAWSLAGAPDGNTIYF
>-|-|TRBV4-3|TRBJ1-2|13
TGCGCCAGCAGCCAAGGACAACTGTATGGCTACACCTTC
CASSQGQLYGYTF
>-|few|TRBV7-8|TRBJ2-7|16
TGTGCCAGCAGCTTAGGGGCTAGCGCTTTCACCTACGAGCAGTACTTC
CASSLGASAFTYEQYF
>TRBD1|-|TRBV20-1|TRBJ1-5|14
TGCAGTGCTAGTGGGGACAGTGGGTTTAGGCCCCAGCATTTT
CSASGDSGFRPQHF
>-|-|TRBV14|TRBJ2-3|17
TGTGCCAGCAGCCCCCACCGAGGCGGTTTCGGTCGGGATACGCAGTATTTT
CASSPHRGGFGRDTQYF
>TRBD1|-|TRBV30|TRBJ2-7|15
TGTGCCTGGAGTGGGGGACAGGGGGTAAACTACGAGCAGTACTTC
CAWSGGQGVNYEQYF
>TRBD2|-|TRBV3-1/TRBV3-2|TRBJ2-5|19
TGTGCCAGCAGCCAAGGGGAAAGGACTAGCGGGGCGGCTTATGAGACCCAGTACTTC
CASSQGERTSGAAYETQYF